This T cell receptor (beta chain) emerged from a study of PD-1 blockade in classical Hodgkin lymphoma. All patients relapsed after autologous stem cell transplantation, and brentuximab vedotin exposure varied. Regarding the study as a whole: Relapsed/refractory patients reportedly had lower baseline diversity than newly diagnosed patients.

CDR1 is SNHLY, CDR2 FYNNEI, per germline. The J segment lost 3 bases and the V segment lost 3 bases, leaving 4 bases of the junction unmatched. The CDR3 is made up of 15 amino acids. As to this clone: Its antigen is not known.

Sequenced by immunoSEQ multiplex PCR; TCRdb stores in-frame clones only, minus some. Among approximately 41,000 clones listed, around 87% were seen once. The chain links TRBV2 to TRBJ2-7, with 11 bases that match TRBD2. The origin of this receptor is a human donor with classical Hodgkin lymphoma. The sample in question was peripheral blood mononuclear cells (PBMCs), obtained before the second cycle of nivolumab. This CDR3 reads CASSDGTSGGYEQYF. The DNA for the CDR3 is TGTGCCAGCAGTGACGGAACTAGCGGGGGCTACGAGCAGTACTTC.